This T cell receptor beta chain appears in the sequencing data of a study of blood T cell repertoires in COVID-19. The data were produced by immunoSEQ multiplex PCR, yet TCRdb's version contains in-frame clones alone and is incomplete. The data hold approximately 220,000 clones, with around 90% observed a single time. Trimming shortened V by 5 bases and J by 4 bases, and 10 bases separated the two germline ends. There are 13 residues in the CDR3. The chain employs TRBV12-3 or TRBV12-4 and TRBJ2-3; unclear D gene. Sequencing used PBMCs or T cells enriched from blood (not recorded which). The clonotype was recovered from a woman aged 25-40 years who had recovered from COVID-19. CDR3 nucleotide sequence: TGTGCCAGCAGTCAGAGGATCGCAGATACGCAGTATTTT. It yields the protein CASSQRIADTQYF.